These 9 T cell receptor beta chains were all obtained from the same sample, sequenced in a study of T cell repertoires in cytomegalovirus infection. These receptors are not linked to any known antigen. TCRdb itself ran the reads through MiXCR, one entry per CDR3 protein. Here the sample spans some 320,000 distinct CDR3 sequences, 25% to 35% being singletons. Material: cultured PBMCs, obtained from culture after CMV antigen stimulation. The source of these receptors is a human donor in good health (CMV status not recorded). Some clones in this sample may be carry-over from other donors' samples.

The V and J genes are TRBV14 and TRBJ2-2; the D is unclear. The length of the CDR3 is 17 residues. Germline V lookup: CDR1 SGHDN, CDR2 FVKESK. Deletions cut 0 bases from V and 0 bases from J, with 11 bases between. CDR3 nucleotides: TGTGCCAGCAGCCAAGATCGGGTAGCTGCGAACACCGGGGAGCTGTTTTTT. The encoded protein is CASSQDRVAANTGELFF. Based on the CDR3 plus reference TRBV14 and TRBJ2-2, the full variable domain is EAGVTQFPSHSVIEKGQTVTLRCDPISGHDNLYWYRRVMGKEIKFLLHFVKESKQDESGMPNNRFLAERTGGTYSTLKVQPAELEDSGVYFCASSQDRVAANTGELFFGEGSRLTVL.

This clonotype was seen only a few times. CDR3 sequence reads: CAIRRSSGSREQFF. In DNA form, the CDR3 reads TGTGCCATCCGCCGGAGTAGCGGGAGTCGGGAGCAGTTCTTC. The chain uses TRBV10-3 and TRBJ2-1, with 9 bases lining up with TRBD2. Per the germline V gene, CDR1 is ENHRY and CDR2 is SYGVKD. CDR3 size: 14 residues. Germline trimming cut 8 bases from V and 10 bases from J; bases unmatched to any gene: 12.

The genes are TRBV4-1 and TRBJ2-6; perhaps D is TRBD1 or TRBD2 (5 bases each). The V end lost 2 bases, the J end lost 0 bases, and 23 bases lay between the germline ends. Germline CDR1 reads MGHRA; CDR2 reads YSYEKL. The CDR3 has 21 amino acids. The CDR3 loop reads CASSQPQVRDGKLSGANVLTF. The CDR3 DNA is TGCGCCAGCAGCCAACCACAAGTCCGGGACGGCAAGCTCTCTGGGGCCAACGTCCTGACTTTC.

V and J are TRBV12-3 or TRBV12-4 and TRBJ2-4; possible D gene TRBD1, 5 bases. The V end was cut by 5 bases, the J end by 6 bases, with 8 bases between. The CDR3 is made up of 12 amino acids. As DNA, the CDR3 is TGTGCCAGCAGTCCTACAGGAAACATTCAGTACTTC. Protein sequence: CASSPTGNIQYF.

The rearrangement links TRBV6-6 to TRBJ2-1, with 10 bases aligning to TRBD2. Trimming cost V 6 bases and J 4 bases; bases outside gene matches: 9. Per the germline V gene, CDR1 is MNHNY and CDR2 is SVGAGI (reference sequence). CDR3 size: 16 residues. The CDR3 DNA is TGTGCCAGCAGCTCCCCGGCTAGCGGGAGTTACAATGAGCAGTTCTTC. This sequence encodes CASSSPASGSYNEQFF.

This clonotype came up a few times. The chain recombines TRBV6-5 with TRBJ1-2, with 10 bases fitting TRBD1. CDR1 is MNHEY, CDR2 SVGAGI, per germline. V dropped 4 bases and J dropped 7; count of bases not matched to a gene: 9. There are 15 residues in the CDR3. Written as DNA, the CDR3 is TGTGCCAGCAGTTTATTGACAGGGGGCCTCCTTGGCTACACCTTC. Translated: CASSLLTGGLLGYTF.

The V and J genes are TRBV20-1 and TRBJ2-1; 10 bases align to TRBD2. V gave up 1 base and J gave up 7 bases; unmatched junction bases: 7. Germline V gene lookup returns CDR1 DFQATT and CDR2 SNEGSKA (reference sequence). The CDR3 spans 15 residues. The CDR3 spells CSARASGSTSNEQFF. The CDR3 coding sequence is TGCAGTGCTAGAGCTAGCGGGAGTACGTCTAATGAGCAGTTCTTC.

The CDR3 sequence is CASSGLAGGGDEQFF. CDR3 in DNA: TGTGCCAGCAGCGGACTAGCGGGAGGTGGCGATGAGCAGTTCTTC. This rearrangement joins TRBV7-2 to TRBJ2-1, with 14 bases fitting TRBD2. The V gene end was trimmed by 5 bases and the J gene end by 8 bases; junction bases not matched to a gene: 5. Germline V gene sequence: CDR1 SGHTA, CDR2 FQGNSA. The length of the CDR3 is 15 residues.

At least ten counts were recorded for this clonotype. This chain links TRBV7-9 with TRBJ1-2; 8 bases are shared with TRBD1. The trim removed 5 bases at V and 7 bases at J, leaving 15 bases unmatched. CDR1 and CDR2 (germline): SEHNR, FQNEAQ (reference sequence). This CDR3 comprises 16 residues. The CDR3 DNA sequence: TGTGCCAGCAGCCCAACGGACAGGGCCCCAGACGGTGGCTACACCTTC. It codes for CASSPTDRAPDGGYTF.